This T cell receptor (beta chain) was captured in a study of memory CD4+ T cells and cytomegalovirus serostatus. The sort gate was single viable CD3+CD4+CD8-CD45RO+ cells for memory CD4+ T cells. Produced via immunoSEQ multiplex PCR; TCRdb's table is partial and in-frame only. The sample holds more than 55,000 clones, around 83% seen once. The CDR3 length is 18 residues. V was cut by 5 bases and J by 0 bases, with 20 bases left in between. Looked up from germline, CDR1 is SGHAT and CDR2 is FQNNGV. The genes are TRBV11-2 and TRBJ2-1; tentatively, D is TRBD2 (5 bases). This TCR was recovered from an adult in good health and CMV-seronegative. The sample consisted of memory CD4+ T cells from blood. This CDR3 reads CASSPPRGLLSSYNEQFF. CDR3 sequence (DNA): TGTGCCAGCAGCCCCCCGCGCGGGCTCCTTAGCTCCTACAATGAGCAGTTCTTC.